This TCR beta chain was sequenced for a study of blood T cell repertoires in COVID-19. Study-level information: Some COVID-19 samples were acute and others convalescent; all came from the United States, Italy and Spain. Nucleic acid was either cDNA or gDNA, and it came from T cells, B-cell-depleted T cells, or PBMCs.

Under the authors' procedure: Estimated nucleated cell counts came from reference gene primer amplification. Clones were read by immunoSEQ multiplex PCR, and TCRdb kept only the in-frame ones, dropping some. V and J calls and clone size are given by that table; D and trimming were obtained from the DNA. The data hold tens of thousands of clones, with less than 85% observed a single time. Sequenced: peripheral blood. This TCR was recovered from a man older than 75 with acute or convalescent COVID-19.

The CDR3: CAIRGQENTGELFF. The CDR3 nucleotides read TGTGCCATCAGGGGACAGGAGAACACCGGGGAGCTGTTTTTT. The gene calls are TRBV10-3 and TRBJ2-2, with 8 bases matching TRBD1. The length of the CDR3 is 14 residues. V lost 6 bases to trimming and J lost 1 base; unmatched junction nucleotides: 1. In germline, CDR1 is ENHRY, CDR2 SYGVKD.